A single sample gave rise to the 20 T cell receptor beta chains below, sequenced in a study of blood T cell repertoires in COVID-19. TCRdb's copy holds only in-frame clones and misses some; the assay was immunoSEQ multiplex PCR. The data contain 85,000 to 100,000 clones, roughly 80% of them singletons. The specimen was peripheral blood. All receptors derive from a woman aged 55 to 70 with acute or convalescent COVID-19.

There are many counts of this clone. V and J are TRBV4-1 and TRBJ1-6; D is unresolved. The CDR3 extends over 16 amino acids. Trimming took off 4 bases at V and 8 bases at J, with 18 bases between the two ends. Germline CDR1 and CDR2: MGHRA and YSYEKL. The CDR3 sequence is CASSPRPIQEDSPLHF. The CDR3 nucleotides are TGCGCCAGCAGCCCTAGACCCATTCAGGAGGATTCACCCCTCCACTTT.

The J gene is TRBJ1-5, the V gene TRBV5-8, with TRBD1 matching over 7 bases. The CDR3 sequence is 17 residues long. V lost 5 bases, J lost 3 bases, and 14 bases stayed unmatched. Per germline, CDR1 SGHTS and CDR2 YDEGEE. The CDR3 DNA reads as TGTGCCAGCAGTTACGAGACAGGGCGGCTGAACAATCAGCCCCAGCATTTT. Its protein is CASSYETGRLNNQPQHF.

The chain couples TRBV9 to TRBJ2-3, with a possible D match to TRBD1 (6 bases). Between the trimmed V and J ends, which lost 1 base and 1 base, there was a span of 10 bases. The germline V gene has CDR1 SGDLS and CDR2 YYNGEE. CDR3 size: 15 residues. The CDR3 protein is CASSVLQGGTDTQYF. The CDR3 DNA sequence: TGTGCCAGCAGCGTATTACAGGGAGGCACAGATACGCAGTATTTT.

A few counts support this clone. CDR3 amino acids: CASSRTGTLGGELFF. In DNA form, the CDR3 reads TGCGCCAGCAGCAGGACAGGGACATTAGGAGGGGAGCTGTTTTTT. V is TRBV5-1 and J is TRBJ2-2; 8 bases align to TRBD1. J gave up 8 bases and V 4 bases, and 10 bases lay outside the gene matches. Germline V gene sequence: CDR1 SGHRS, CDR2 YFSETQ. The length of the CDR3 is 15 residues.

J is TRBJ1-5 and V is TRBV28; tentatively, D is TRBD1 (6 bases). Germline loops: CDR1 MDHEN, CDR2 SYDVKM. The CDR3 runs 16 residues. V lost 2 bases and J lost 3, with 14 bases in between. CDR3 amino acids: CASSLAGGALNQPQHF. CDR3 in DNA: TGTGCCAGCAGTTTAGCGGGGGGGGCTCTCAATCAGCCCCAGCATTTT.

A remark on this clone: Distinct nucleotide sequences in the sample also encode this CDR3. The rearrangement joins TRBV19 to TRBJ2-5, with 13 bases matching TRBD2. Germline values: CDR1 LNHDA, CDR2 SQIVND (reference sequence). This CDR3 has 15 amino acids. V gave up 5 bases and J gave up 3 bases; unmatched junction bases: 3. CDR3 nucleotides: TGTGCCAGTAGTTCAGGACTAGCGGGGGAAGAGACCCAGTACTTC. Translated: CASSSGLAGEETQYF.

The V and J genes are TRBV19 and TRBJ2-5, with D perhaps matching TRBD1 (5 bases). V lost 4 bases and J lost 0, with 9 bases in between. The germline gives CDR1 LNHDA, CDR2 SQIVND (reference sequence). The CDR3 is made up of 14 amino acids. CDR3 region: CASSTRTNQETQYF. CDR3 bases: TGTGCCAGTAGTACTCGGACAAACCAAGAGACCCAGTACTTC.

The chain couples TRBV12-3 or TRBV12-4 to TRBJ1-1; D uncertain. Trimming pared 5 bases from V and 5 bases from J, leaving 9 bases between. The CDR3 length is 12 residues. The CDR3 protein is CASSQAGTEAFF. CDR3 DNA: TGTGCCAGCAGTCAGGCGGGGACTGAAGCTTTCTTT.

V usage is TRBV18 and J usage is TRBJ1-6; tentatively, D is TRBD1 (5 bases). CDR3 length equals 19 residues. V was shortened by 2 bases and J by 0 bases, with 17 bases between the two germline ends. CDR1 is KGHSH and CDR2 is LQKENI in the germline V gene. The CDR3 bases are TGTGCCAGCTCACCAACGGCCTGGGGGGTAAGCTCCTATAATTCACCCCTCCACTTT. Its protein is CASSPTAWGVSSYNSPLHF.

This chain connects TRBV6-6 to TRBJ2-5, with 8 positions matching TRBD1. The trim removed 6 bases at V and 10 bases at J, leaving 13 bases unmatched. Germline V gene lookup returns CDR1 MNHNY and CDR2 SVGAGI (reference sequence). The CDR3 totals 14 residues. The CDR3 region is CASRPPGGSKVQYF. CDR3 coding DNA: TGTGCCAGCAGACCTCCAGGGGGCAGCAAGGTCCAGTACTTC.

The V and J genes are TRBV6-2 or TRBV6-3 and TRBJ1-1, with D possibly matching TRBD1 (6 bases). Germline lookup yields CDR1 MNHEY and CDR2 SVGEGT. CDR3 size: 13 residues. The V end lost 1 base, the J end lost 7 bases, and 10 bases lay between the germline ends. Here the CDR3 DNA reads TGTGCCAGCAGTTACTTCCGGGACATTGAAGCTTTCTTT. It specifies CASSYFRDIEAFF.

The CDR3 spells CASSLAWTGWTDTQYF. The CDR3 DNA reads TGTGCCAGCAGCTTGGCCTGGACAGGGTGGACAGATACGCAGTATTTT. The rearrangement joins TRBV5-6 to TRBJ2-3; TRBD1 matches at 8 bases. This CDR3 contains 16 residues. Per germline, CDR1 SGHDT and CDR2 YYEEEE. V dropped 0 bases and J dropped 3; count of bases not matched to a gene: 6.

The DNA for the CDR3 is TGCGCCAGCAGCTATACAGAGAACACTGAAGCTTTCTTT. It yields the protein CASSYTENTEAFF. This chain uses TRBV5-1 with TRBJ1-1; D uncertain. V was pared by 3 bases and J by 1 base, with 7 bases between. CDR1 is SGHRS and CDR2 is YFSETQ in the germline V gene. This CDR3 is built from 13 residues.

The CDR3 is CASSPGTDHEQYF. The CDR3, as DNA: TGTGCCAGCTCACCCGGGACAGACCACGAGCAGTACTTC. The chain employs TRBV18 and TRBJ2-7, with 7 nucleotides matching TRBD1. The germline V gene encodes CDR1 KGHSH and CDR2 LQKENI. The CDR3 is 13 amino acids. V was clipped by 3 bases and J by 5 bases; unmatched bases: 4.

V usage is TRBV4-2 and J usage is TRBJ1-2, with a weak D call TRBD1 (6 bases). Looked up from germline, CDR1 is LGHNA and CDR2 is YNFKEQ. The V gene lost 1 base and the J gene lost 2 bases, with 11 bases spanning the gap. The CDR3 consists of 15 residues. The DNA of the CDR3 is TGTGCCAGCAGCCAAGCCCAGGGGCAAAACTATGGCTACACCTTC. Its translation: CASSQAQGQNYGYTF.

Many counts were recorded for this clone. The V call is TRBV13, the J call TRBJ1-2; 8 bases fit TRBD1. Germline assignment: CDR1 PRHDT and CDR2 FYEKMQ (reference sequence). The CDR3 runs to 14 residues. V was pared by 5 bases and J by 4 bases, with 6 bases of the junction left unmatched. CDR3 sequence (DNA): TGTGCCAGCAGCCCCCAGGGGGCGGTCTATGGCTACACCTTC. This translates into CASSPQGAVYGYTF.

The rearrangement joins TRBV10-3 to TRBJ1-6; unclear D gene. CDR1 is ENHRY, CDR2 SYGVKD, per germline. V shed 2 bases and J shed 6 bases, with 8 bases lying between them. CDR3 length: 14 residues. The DNA of the CDR3 is TGTGCCATCAGTGAGCCCTACGGTAATTCACCCCTCCACTTT. This encodes CAISEPYGNSPLHF.

The chain carries TRBV30 and TRBJ1-4; D not certain. The CDR3 totals 16 residues. The germline V gene has CDR1 GTSNPN and CDR2 SVGIG (reference sequence). Trimming took 0 bases from V and 0 from J, leaving 11 bases between them. CDR3 region: CAWSVLALATNEKLFF. CDR3 DNA sequence: TGTGCCTGGAGTGTATTGGCCCTTGCAACTAATGAAAAACTGTTTTTT.

This clone occurred a few times. The chain couples TRBV6-5 to TRBJ2-7; D uncertain. This CDR3 comprises 15 residues. Germline assignment: CDR1 MNHEY and CDR2 SVGAGI. V lost 7 bases to trimming and J lost 0 bases, with 16 bases between them. CDR3 in DNA: TGTGCCAGCACCCCAAGCCCCGGTGGCTCCTACGAGCAGTACTTC. Translated: CASTPSPGGSYEQYF.

This chain uses TRBV2 with TRBJ2-3; TRBD2 matches 12 bases. The germline V gene encodes CDR1 SNHLY and CDR2 FYNNEI. There are 18 residues in the CDR3. V lost 4 bases, J lost 3 bases, and 11 bases stayed unmatched. Here the CDR3 DNA reads TGTGCCAGCAGTGGGACTAGCGGGGAAGTTGGGTGGACAGATACGCAGTATTTT. This translates into CASSGTSGEVGWTDTQYF.